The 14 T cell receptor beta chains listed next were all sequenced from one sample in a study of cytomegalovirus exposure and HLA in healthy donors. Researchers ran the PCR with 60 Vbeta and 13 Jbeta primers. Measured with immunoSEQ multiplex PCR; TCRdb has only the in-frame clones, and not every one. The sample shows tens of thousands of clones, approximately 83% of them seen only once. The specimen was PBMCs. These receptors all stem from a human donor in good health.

The CDR3 reads CASSQDPTGNYGYTF. CDR3 DNA: TGCGCCAGCAGCCAAGATCCGACGGGTAACTATGGCTACACCTTC. The genes are TRBV4-3 and TRBJ1-2; D is unclear. The CDR3 extends over 15 amino acids. The V and J ends lost 0 bases and 1 base respectively, with 9 bases between them. The germline gives CDR1 LGHNA, CDR2 YSLEER.

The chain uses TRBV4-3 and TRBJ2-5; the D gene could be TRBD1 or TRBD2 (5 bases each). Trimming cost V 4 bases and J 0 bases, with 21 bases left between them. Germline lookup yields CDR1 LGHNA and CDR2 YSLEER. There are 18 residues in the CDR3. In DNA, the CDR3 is TGCGCCAGCAGCCGAGAGGGGCACTCGTATCTCTACCAAGAGACCCAGTACTTC. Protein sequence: CASSREGHSYLYQETQYF.

CDR3 protein: CASSLAVGAGGTDTQYF. The CDR3 region has the DNA TGTGCCAGCAGCTTAGCTGTCGGAGCGGGGGGCACAGATACGCAGTATTTT. The chain recombines TRBV7-2 with TRBJ2-3; TRBD2 matches at 8 bases. The CDR3 has 17 amino acids. Germline V gene data show CDR1 as SGHTA and CDR2 as FQGNSA. V was clipped by 0 bases and J by 1 base; unmatched bases: 6.

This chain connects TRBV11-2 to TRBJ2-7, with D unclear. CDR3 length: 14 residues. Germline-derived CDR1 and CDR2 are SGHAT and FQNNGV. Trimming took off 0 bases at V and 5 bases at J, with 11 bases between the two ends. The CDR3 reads CASSLDLPGNEQYF. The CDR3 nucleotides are TGTGCCAGCAGCTTAGATCTGCCCGGTAACGAGCAGTACTTC.

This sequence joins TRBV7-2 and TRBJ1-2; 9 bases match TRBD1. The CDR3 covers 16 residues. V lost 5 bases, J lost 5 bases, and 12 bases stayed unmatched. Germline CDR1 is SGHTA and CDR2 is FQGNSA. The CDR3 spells CASSPSSAGTGYGYTF. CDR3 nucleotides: TGTGCCAGCAGCCCCTCAAGCGCCGGGACAGGGTATGGCTACACCTTC.

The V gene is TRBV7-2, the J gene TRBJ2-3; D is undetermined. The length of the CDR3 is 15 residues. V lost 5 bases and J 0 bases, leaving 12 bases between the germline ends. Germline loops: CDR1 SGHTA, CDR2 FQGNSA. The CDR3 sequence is CASSVDYSSTDTQYF. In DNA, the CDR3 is TGTGCCAGCAGCGTAGATTACTCTAGCACAGATACGCAGTATTTT.

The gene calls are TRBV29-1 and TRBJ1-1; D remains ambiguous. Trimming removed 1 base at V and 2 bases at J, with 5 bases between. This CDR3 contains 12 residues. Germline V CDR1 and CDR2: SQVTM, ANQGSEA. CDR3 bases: TGCAGCGTTGAAGGGCCAAACACTGAAGCTTTCTTT. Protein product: CSVEGPNTEAFF.

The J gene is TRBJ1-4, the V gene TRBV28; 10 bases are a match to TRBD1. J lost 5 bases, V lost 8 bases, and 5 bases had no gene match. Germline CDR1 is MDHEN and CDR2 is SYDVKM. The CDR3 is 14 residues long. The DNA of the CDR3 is TGTGCCAGCGACGACAGGGGGCGGAATGAAAAACTGTTTTTT. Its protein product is CASDDRGRNEKLFF.

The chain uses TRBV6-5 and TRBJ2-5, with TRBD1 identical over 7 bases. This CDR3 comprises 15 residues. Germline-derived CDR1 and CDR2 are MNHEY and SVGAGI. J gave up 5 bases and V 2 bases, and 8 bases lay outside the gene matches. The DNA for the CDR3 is TGTGCCAGCAGTTACGGGCAGGGGGAGATGGAGACCCAGTACTTC. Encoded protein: CASSYGQGEMETQYF.

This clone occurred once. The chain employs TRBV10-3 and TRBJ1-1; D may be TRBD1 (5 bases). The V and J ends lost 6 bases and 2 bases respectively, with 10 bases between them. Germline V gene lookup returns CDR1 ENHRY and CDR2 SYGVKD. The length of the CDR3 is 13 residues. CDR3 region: CAIRYTGNTEAFF. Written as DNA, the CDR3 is TGTGCCATCAGGTACACAGGTAACACTGAAGCTTTCTTT.

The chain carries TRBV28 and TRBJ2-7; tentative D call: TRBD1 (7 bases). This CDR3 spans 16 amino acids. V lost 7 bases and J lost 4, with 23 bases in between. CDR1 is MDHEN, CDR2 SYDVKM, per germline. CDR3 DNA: TGTGCCAGCACCCGCGGAGGGGGCCGTATCGGTTACGAGCAGTACTTC. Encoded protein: CASTRGGGRIGYEQYF.

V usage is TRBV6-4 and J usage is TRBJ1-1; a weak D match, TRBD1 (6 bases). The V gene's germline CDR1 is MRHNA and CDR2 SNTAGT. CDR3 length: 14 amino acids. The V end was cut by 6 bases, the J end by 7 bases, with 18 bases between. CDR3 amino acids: CASRPTGTSCEAFF. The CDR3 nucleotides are TGTGCCAGCAGACCAACCGGGACAAGTTGTGAAGCTTTCTTT.

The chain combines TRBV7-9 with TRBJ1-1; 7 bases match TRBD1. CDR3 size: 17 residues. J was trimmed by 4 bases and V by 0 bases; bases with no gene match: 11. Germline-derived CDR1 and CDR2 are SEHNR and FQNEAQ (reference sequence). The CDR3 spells CASSLAFQGGDVTEAFF. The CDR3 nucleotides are TGTGCCAGCAGCTTAGCATTCCAGGGGGGTGATGTCACTGAAGCTTTCTTT.

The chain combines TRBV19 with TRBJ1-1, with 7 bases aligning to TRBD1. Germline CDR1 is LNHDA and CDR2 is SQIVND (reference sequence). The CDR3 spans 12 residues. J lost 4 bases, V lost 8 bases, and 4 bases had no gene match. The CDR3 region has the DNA TGTGCCAGTGACAGGGTGGCCACTGAAGCTTTCTTT. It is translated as CASDRVATEAFF.